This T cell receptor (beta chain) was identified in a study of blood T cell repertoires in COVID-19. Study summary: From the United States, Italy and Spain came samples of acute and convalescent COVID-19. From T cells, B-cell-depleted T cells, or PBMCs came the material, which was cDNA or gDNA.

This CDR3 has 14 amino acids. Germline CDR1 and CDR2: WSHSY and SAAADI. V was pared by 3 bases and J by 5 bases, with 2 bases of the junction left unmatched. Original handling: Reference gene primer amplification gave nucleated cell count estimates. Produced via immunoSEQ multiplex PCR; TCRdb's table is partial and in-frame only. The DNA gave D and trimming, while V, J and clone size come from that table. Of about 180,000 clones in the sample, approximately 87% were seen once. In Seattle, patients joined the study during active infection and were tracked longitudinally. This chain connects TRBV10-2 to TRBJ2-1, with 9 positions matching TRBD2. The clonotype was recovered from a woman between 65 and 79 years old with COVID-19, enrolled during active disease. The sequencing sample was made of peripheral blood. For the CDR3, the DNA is TGCGCCAGCAGTGAAGCTAGCGGGGACAATGAGCAGTTCTTC. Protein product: CASSEASGDNEQFF.